What follows describes a single T cell receptor beta chain. The protocol was immunoSEQ multiplex PCR, while the TCRdb copy is restricted to in-frame clones and leaves out a portion. In the table there are just over 2,000,000 clones, 95% of which are singletons. The sample belongs to a study of shared clonotypes between healthy human individuals. Study-level information: Per donor, CD8 memory used one plate, CD8 naive used two, CD4 memory used three and CD4 naive used three.

Study donors comprised healthy, HIV-negative adults devoid of recent acute infection or vaccination. This receptor was identified in a man aged 18 to 35 in good health. The sample taken for sequencing was naive CD4+ T cells sorted from blood. Subset indicated: CD45RA+ positively selected.

The CDR3 here is CASRPPGGAGNTIYF. The DNA for the CDR3 is TGTGCCAGCAGGCCCCCAGGTGGAGCTGGAAACACCATATATTTT. V and J are TRBV7-2 and TRBJ1-3, with D unclear. V lost 6 bases to trimming and J lost 2 bases, with 14 bases between them. Germline loops: CDR1 SGHTA, CDR2 FQGNSA. The CDR3 sequence is 15 residues long.